This TCR beta chain appears in the sequencing data of a study of beta chain features in type 1 diabetes. Findings and caveats of the study: People with Type 1 diabetes carried modestly yet significantly shorter TCRB CDR3s in all four CD4+ subsets.

In regard to this clone: Its antigen is not identified.

The investigators reverse transcribed all of the isolated RNA, so they sequenced expressed TCRB transcripts. Method: immunoSEQ multiplex PCR; TCRdb's copy keeps in-frame clones and lacks some. The sample holds nearly 350,000 clones, approximately 9.7% seen once. CDR1 is LGHNA and CDR2 is YSLEER in the germline V gene. Unmatched junction bases numbered 9, after V lost 4 bases and J lost 4 bases. This CDR3 comprises 18 residues. This rearrangement joins TRBV4-3 to TRBJ2-5, with 16 bases matching TRBD2. The sequence was obtained from a man under 40 with type 1 diabetes. The material sequenced was central memory CD4+ T cells from blood. The CDR3, as DNA: TGCGCCAGCAGCCCATCGGGACTAGCGGGGGGGCAGGGAGAGACCCAGTACTTC. Amino acids: CASSPSGLAGGQGETQYF.